The following is a T cell receptor beta chain sequence with its context. This clone has just one count. It has no known antigen specificity. Per-base qualities were not stored, and no clone one base away is much larger. These data belong to a study of cytomegalovirus exposure and HLA in healthy donors (dated by TCRdb to about 2017). Background on the whole study: An earlier analysis of some 500 of the donors reported about 290 Gb of sequence data and 100 million to 140 million unique TCR beta sequences from approximately 180 million T cells. The number of typed donors differed by locus: about 620-630 for A, B, C, DRB1 and DQB1; approximately 520 for DQA1; approximately 600 for DPA1; and around 470 for DPB1. A separate validation cohort of 100 to 150 different subjects was used in addition to the roughly 720-subject first cohort. Among the approximately 420 genotyped donors, approximately 82% belonged to the genetic ancestry cluster associated with self-reported Caucasian donors. HLA typing covered class I and class II loci at four-digit resolution. Every repertoire in the discovery cohort had been generated on one and the same sequencing platform. To predict cytomegalovirus infection status, the study brought together high-throughput TCR immunosequencing, statistical association of individual TCRs with disease status, and machine learning. The study aimed to test whether cataloging public T cell receptors could reveal signatures of past pathogen exposure. The study profiled the T cell repertoires of under 850 subjects by immunosequencing and related them to cytomegalovirus serostatus. Alongside the repertoire data, information on donor age, sex, ethnicity and CMV serostatus was compiled. About 280 gigabases of sequencing data and 75 million to 85 million unique TCR sequences made up an early release that covered several hundred HLA-typed donors. A later analysis re-examined previously published TCR beta repertoires from hundreds of donors and added high-resolution HLA genotyping to investigate patterns of TCR occurrence. Among about 370 genotyped donors of the cohort, an average of around 240,000 unique TCR beta nucleotide sequences was sequenced per donor, of which 15% to 20% were non-productive. Because of strong linkage in the cohort, four or five DR-DQ haplotypes were treated as single units for association and clustering. The later analysis used no new phenotypic data to find candidate immune exposures, relying instead on TCR beta sequences and their occurrence across donors. A later genetic analysis took genome-wide SNP genotypes for about 65% of the roughly 670 donors and used that subset as a discovery cohort. An earlier analysis of 587 of the donors applied high-throughput TCR beta sequencing to assess whether each TCR beta V gene segment acted as functional or pseudogenic.

Results the study describes overall, beyond this receptor: In an earlier analysis of fewer than 750 of the donors, most TCR beta V segments were observed in productive rearrangements about 87% or about 30% of the time, broadly matching IMGT annotations. In a later analysis, the rate of TCR association differed among HLA loci, with DRB1 alleles having the most associated TCRs and HLA-C alleles having the fewest. This cohort had only TCR beta chains sequenced, and the lack of alpha or paired-chain data limited which features could be detected. Some IMGT-functional V segments, including TRBV6-2 and TRBV6-3, could not be told apart with the 87-base-pair reads, so those segments were excluded. A further reported finding was that TCR beta sequences accurately predicted the HLA-A and HLA-B alleles for most subjects in the first cohort. The only immune exposure information available for the cohort was CMV serostatus. Most TCR sequences were observed very rarely across donors, whereas some public TCRs were present in many individuals. Several of the top co-occurrence clusters appeared to be linked to parvovirus B19, influenza, CMV and Epstein-Barr virus, according to a later analysis. The classifier was reported to diagnose cytomegalovirus status with high specificity and sensitivity in both the original and validation cohorts. Strong co-occurrence of HLA alleles, especially DR and DQ, made assigning TCR associations to individual alleles difficult. In a later genetic analysis, a missense DCLRE1C variant was associated with V-gene and J-gene trimming of TCR beta chains, and the association was replicated in an independent cohort. HLA typing was unavailable for some donors at each locus, so association tests used only the typed subset. In a later analysis, 16,951 TCR beta sequences were associated with specific HLA alleles at a false discovery rate of 0.05. In a later analysis, HLA-associated TCR beta chains showed more clonal expansion and lower generation probabilities than non-associated chains that were equally common. A cluster of highly shared sequence variants was judged likely to be a technical artifact of the sequencing pipeline. The authors suggested that the approach could potentially be extended to other disease states and immunological phenotypes. Roughly 17 rarely observed V segments, including chromosome 9 orphons, were excluded from the earlier analysis of several hundred of the donors because counts were too low. The study listed 170 or so TCR beta chains as associated with cytomegalovirus. A few of the identified cytomegalovirus-associated TCR beta chains were confirmed in vitro to be specific for cytomegalovirus antigens. Linkage disequilibrium might explain the correlated functional status among segregating V segments, but an unknown experimental factor could not be ruled out. Roughly uniform sequencing depth across donors was assumed in presence/absence analyses, although this assumption may not hold. A later analysis found that most CMV-associated TCR beta chains appeared HLA-restricted, with HLA associations seemingly driven largely by CMV exposure. A later genetic analysis reported fewer N-insertions in productive TCRs among donors in an Asian-associated ancestry cluster than the roughly 700-donor mean.

The method was the immunoSEQ multiplex PCR assay. For the multiplex PCR, a mixture combining 60 forward primers for TCR Vbeta segments and 13 reverse primers for TCR Jbeta segments was used. A multiplex PCR assay on genomic DNA amplified the CDR3 region of rearranged TCR beta genes. The amplified TCR beta libraries were sequenced on the Illumina HiSeq System as 87-base-pair reads. Per the source publication's procedure: A later analysis counted about 80 million unique TCR beta chains across the 550 to 750 repertoires, and approximately 11 million of these chains were shared by at least two donors. Raw reads were error-corrected and collapsed into unique sequences by a nearest-neighbor algorithm in which closely related sequences were merged to remove PCR and sequencing errors. CDR3 sequences were aligned to IMGT reference sequences to assign V, D and J gene segments. For a sequence to be retained, a match of at least six nucleotides to both a V gene segment and a J gene segment was required. Rearrangements were classified as productive when the CDR3 lacked stop codons and remained in frame with V and J, and all other rearrangements were classified as non-productive. Following IMGT convention, CDR3 was defined as the stretch from the second conserved V-encoded cysteine up to the conserved J-encoded phenylalanine. Sequences without an unambiguous match to a single V gene segment were excluded from the earlier analysis of 587 of the donors. In an earlier analysis of approximately 500 of the donors, a V segment was called functional when productive rearrangements were above 56.7%, and segregating when the standard deviation between donors exceeded 5%. A statistical classification framework was built to diagnose cytomegalovirus status from the catalog of TCR beta chain sequences. V and J gene assignment, in a later analysis, came from comparing TCR nucleotide sequences with IMGT/GENE-DB human TR gene sequences. In a later analysis, CDR3 sequences and most-parsimonious VDJ recombination scenarios were assigned using the TCRdist pipeline. In a later analysis, every TCR beta chain was defined by the combination of its CDR3 amino acid sequence and its V-gene family, and reads without a unique V-gene family were dropped. A later analysis removed 500 to 650 highly shared, low-generation-probability nucleotide sequences to deal with suspected cross-contamination and a sequencing artifact. For each public chain, a later analysis derived a clonal expansion index from normalized ranks of inferred template counts within each repertoire. Generation probabilities in a later analysis came from a VDJ recombination model fitted to out-of-frame rearrangements, and those results were checked against IGoR. In a later analysis, TCR-TCR, TCR-HLA and TCR-CMV co-occurrence was scored with hypergeometric tests, and a repertoire-size bias correction was applied to TCR pairs. To estimate false discovery rates, a later analysis permuted the HLA or CMV assignments 20 times. In a later analysis, co-occurring TCRs were grouped using DBSCAN, and TCRdist sequence similarity was added for clustering within HLA-allele-positive subsets. Repertoires with fewer than 30,000 or more than 120,000 public chains were left out of co-occurrence clustering, as were a few repertoires with anomalous nucleotide sharing. Imported from immuneACCESS, the table was reduced by TCRdb to in-frame sequences with V and J called. These copies leave out some clones; in studies compared against another copy, an unresolved V gene accounts for under half, and the cause of the remainder is not known. V, J and clone size are taken as reported in that table, and D and trimming were inferred from the DNA itself. Here the sample has around 180,000 clones; roughly 86% occur a single time. The ten most abundant clones make up 1.5% to 2% of the sample.

The cohort was made up of 650 to 700 healthy bone marrow donors. Cohort members were all nominally healthy when sampled, although unrecorded immune exposures were likely present. The donor tested CMV seronegative, placing the donor among the approximately 360 seronegative members of the cohort. Each donor provided a peripheral blood sample, and peripheral blood mononuclear cells were used for TCR beta sequencing. Genomic DNA was extracted from the blood cell samples with the Qiagen DNeasy Blood Extraction Kit. Measured from the cysteine to the phenylalanine, the CDR3 is 18 residues long. The entry retains the CDR3 DNA only, 54 bases that are in frame from base 1. From a lookup of the germline V gene (reference sequence), CDR1 and CDR2 are SEHNR and FQNEAQ. Unmatched junction bases come to 14, with V trimmed by 5 bases and J by 3 bases.

Sequencing was done on a sample of PBMCs. The chain is assembled from TRBV7-9 and TRBJ2-7, with 12 bases aligning to TRBD2. The TCR comes from a woman aged 18 to 35 in good health and CMV-seronegative. The CDR3 region reads CASSRPSSGRASRYEQYF. The bases read TGTGCCAGCAGCCGACCCTCTAGCGGGAGGGCCTCCCGCTACGAGCAGTACTTC.